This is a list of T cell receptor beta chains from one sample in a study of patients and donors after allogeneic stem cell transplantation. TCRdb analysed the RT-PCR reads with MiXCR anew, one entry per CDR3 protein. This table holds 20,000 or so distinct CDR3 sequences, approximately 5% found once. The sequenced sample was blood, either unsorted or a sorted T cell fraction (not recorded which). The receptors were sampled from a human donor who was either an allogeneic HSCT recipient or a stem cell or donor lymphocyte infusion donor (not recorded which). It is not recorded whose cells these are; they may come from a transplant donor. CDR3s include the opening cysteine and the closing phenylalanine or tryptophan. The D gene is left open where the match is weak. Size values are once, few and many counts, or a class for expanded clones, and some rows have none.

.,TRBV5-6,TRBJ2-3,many,CASSLTGTDTQYF,TGTGCCAGCAGCTTGACAGGCACAGATACGCAGTATTTT
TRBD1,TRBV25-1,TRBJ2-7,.,CASSDPGTGSNEQYF,TGTGCCAGCAGTGACCCCGGGACAGGGTCCAACGAGCAGTACTTC
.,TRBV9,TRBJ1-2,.,CASSRTETYGYTF,TGTGCCAGCTCGCGGACAGAAACTTATGGCTACACCTTC
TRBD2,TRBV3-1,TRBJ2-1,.,CASSQFGGAENEQFF,TGTGCCAGCAGCCAATTCGGGGGGGCGGAGAATGAGCAGTTCTTC
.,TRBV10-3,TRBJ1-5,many,CATSGQPRSNQPQHF,TGTGCCACCAGTGGCCAACCTCGGAGCAATCAGCCCCAGCATTTT
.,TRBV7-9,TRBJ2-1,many,CASTGMLNEQFF,TGTGCCAGCACAGGAATGTTGAATGAGCAGTTCTTC
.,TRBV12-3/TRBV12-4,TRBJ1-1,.,CASSGDTSLKAFF,TGTGCCAGCTCCGGGGACACCTCTCTGAAAGCTTTCTTT
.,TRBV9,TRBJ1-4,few,CASSAPSWGGDEKLFF,TGTGCCAGCAGCGCCCCCTCGTGGGGGGGGGATGAAAAACTGTTTTTT
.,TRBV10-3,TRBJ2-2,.,CAISESDGELFFF,.
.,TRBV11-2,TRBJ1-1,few,CASSLVGSGTEAFF,TGTGCCAGCAGCTTAGTCGGCAGCGGCACTGAAGCTTTCTTT
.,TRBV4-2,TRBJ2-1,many,CASSQEQGGYNEQFF,TGTGCCAGCAGCCAAGAACAGGGTGGCTACAATGAGCAGTTCTTC
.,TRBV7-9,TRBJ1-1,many,CASSLDGGAREAFF,TGTGCCAGCAGCTTAGACGGGGGCGCGAGAGAAGCTTTCTTT
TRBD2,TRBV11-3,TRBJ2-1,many,CASSLGSGGPIEQFF,TGTGCCAGCAGCTTAGGTTCGGGAGGGCCTATTGAGCAGTTCTTC
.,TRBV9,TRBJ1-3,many,CASSPTDRSGNTIYF,TGTGCCAGCAGCCCGACAGATCGCTCTGGAAACACCATATATTTT
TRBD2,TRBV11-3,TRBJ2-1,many,CASSLTLAGGNEQFF,TGTGCCAGCAGCTTGACCTTAGCGGGGGGTAATGAGCAGTTCTTC
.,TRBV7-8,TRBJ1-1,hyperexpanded,CASSLEALPMLNTEAFF,TGTGCCAGCAGCTTAGAGGCTTTACCTATGTTGAACACTGAAGCTTTCTTT
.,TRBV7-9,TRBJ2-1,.,CAISQDTYNEQFF,TGTGCCATCAGCCAAGACACCTACAATGAGCAGTTCTTC
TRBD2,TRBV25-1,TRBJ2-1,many,CASRPGLADNEQFF,TGTGCCAGCAGGCCGGGACTAGCGGACAATGAGCAGTTCTTC
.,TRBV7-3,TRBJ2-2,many,CASSPQGAAGELFF,TGTGCCAGCAGCCCACAAGGGGCGGCCGGGGAGCTGTTTTTT
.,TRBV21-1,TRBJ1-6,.,CASSKGQGFSYDNSPLHF,TGTGCCAGCAGCAAAGGACAGGGGTTCTCCTATGATAATTCACCCCTCCACTTT
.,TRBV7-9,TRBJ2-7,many,CASSLGGTYEQYF,TGTGCCAGCAGCTTAGGTGGTACCTACGAGCAGTACTTC
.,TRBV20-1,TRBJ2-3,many,CSAPFPDTQYF,TGCAGTGCCCCTTTTCCAGATACGCAGTATTTT
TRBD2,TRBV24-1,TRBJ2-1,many,CATSGLTSGGNEQFF,TGTGCCACCAGTGGACTGACTAGCGGGGGCAATGAGCAGTTCTTC
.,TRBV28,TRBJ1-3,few,CASSPGSGNTIYF,TGTGCCAGCAGTCCAGGGTCTGGAAACACCATATATTTT